One sample yielded the 29 T cell receptor beta chains listed below, sequenced in a study of blood T cell repertoires in COVID-19. Clones were sequenced by immunoSEQ multiplex PCR, and TCRdb holds only the in-frame ones, with some missing. The sample consists of about 260,000 clones, approximately 90% of them appearing once. Sequencing was performed on PBMCs or T cells enriched from blood (not recorded which). These receptors all come from a man aged 35 to 55 who had been exposed to COVID-19.

The CDR3 spells CASSAMTSGGTDTQYF. Here the CDR3 DNA reads TGTGCCAGCAGCGCAATGACTAGCGGGGGCACAGATACGCAGTATTTT. The chain has TRBV7-3 and TRBJ2-3; TRBD2 agrees at 11 bases. CDR1 and CDR2 (germline): SGHTA, FQGTGA. Trimming took 5 bases from V and 1 from J; bases not matched to a gene: 5. This CDR3 has 16 amino acids.

The J gene is TRBJ1-5, the V gene TRBV2, with 7 bases aligning to TRBD1. Germline V gene data show CDR1 as SNHLY and CDR2 as FYNNEI. The V segment lost 5 bases and the J segment 5 bases; nucleotides outside the gene matches: 12. CDR3 length equals 16 residues. Here the CDR3 reads CASSNPGQRKYQPQHF. The CDR3 nucleotides read TGTGCCAGCAGTAACCCGGGACAGAGAAAGTATCAGCCCCAGCATTTT.

This chain connects TRBV18 to TRBJ1-5, with D unresolved. Trimming pared 5 bases from V and 1 base from J, leaving 3 bases between. Germline loops: CDR1 KGHSH, CDR2 LQKENI. CDR3 size: 12 residues. DNA of the CDR3: TGTGCCAGCTCAGAGAGCAATCAGCCCCAGCATTTT. This sequence encodes CASSESNQPQHF.

The chain is built from TRBV6-5 and TRBJ1-2; perhaps TRBD1 as D (6 bases). Between the trimmed V and J ends, which lost 5 bases and 4 bases, there was a span of 14 bases. The CDR3 runs 14 residues. Germline CDR1 reads MNHEY; CDR2 reads SVGAGI. The CDR3 protein is CASSNAGTFYGYTF. The CDR3 region has the DNA TGTGCCAGCAGTAATGCCGGGACATTCTATGGCTACACCTTC.

The chain recombines TRBV7-2 with TRBJ2-7; 11 bases map to TRBD1. CDR3 length: 15 residues. CDR1 is SGHTA, CDR2 FQGNSA, per germline. The V and J ends lost 2 bases and 3 bases, in that order; junction bases with no gene match: 3. CDR3 protein: CASSLTGTGGYEQYF. CDR3 coding DNA: TGTGCCAGCAGCTTAACCGGGACAGGGGGCTACGAGCAGTACTTC.

The genes are TRBV2 and TRBJ2-3; 7 bases map to TRBD1. V lost 5 bases, J lost 1 base, and 3 bases stayed unmatched. Germline CDR1 is SNHLY and CDR2 is FYNNEI. The CDR3 contains 14 residues. The CDR3 loop is CASSRQGRTDTQYF. CDR3 DNA: TGTGCCAGCAGTCGACAGGGACGCACAGATACGCAGTATTTT.

This rearrangement joins TRBV19 to TRBJ1-1, with D possibly matching TRBD1 (5 bases). The length of the CDR3 is 14 residues. Trimming stripped 9 bases from V and 1 base from J, with 15 bases between. From germline, CDR1 is LNHDA and CDR2 SQIVND (reference sequence). The CDR3 spells CASNPGPANTEAFF. Written as DNA, the CDR3 is TGTGCCAGCAATCCAGGGCCCGCGAACACTGAAGCTTTCTTT.

This clone was seen just once. The gene calls are TRBV28 and TRBJ1-3, with D perhaps TRBD1 (5 bases). V was pared by 5 bases and J by 0 bases, with 11 bases between. There are 15 residues in the CDR3. CDR1 is MDHEN and CDR2 is SYDVKM in the germline V gene. As DNA, the CDR3 is TGTGCCAGCAGTGGGGGGGGGATCTCTGGAAACACCATATATTTT. Amino acids: CASSGGGISGNTIYF.

The chain links TRBV5-8 to TRBJ1-1; D not certain. The V gene's germline CDR1 is SGHTS and CDR2 YDEGEE. The CDR3 contains 17 residues. Trimming pared 0 bases from V and 1 base from J, leaving 16 bases between. Here the CDR3 reads CASSLEGLGLTNTEAFF. The DNA of the CDR3 is TGTGCCAGCAGCTTGGAAGGGCTTGGACTCACGAACACTGAAGCTTTCTTT.

This rearrangement joins TRBV28 to TRBJ2-7; 8 positions agree with TRBD2. The length of the CDR3 is 15 residues. V was pared by 2 bases and J by 2 bases, with 5 bases of the junction left unmatched. Germline values: CDR1 MDHEN, CDR2 SYDVKM. For the CDR3, the DNA is TGTGCCAGCAGTTTAATACGGGAGGGGGCCTACGAGCAGTACTTC. Its protein is CASSLIREGAYEQYF.

V gene TRBV9 combines with J gene TRBJ2-3, with 9 positions matching TRBD2. V trimming: 3 bases; J trimming: 2 bases; junction bases outside the gene matches: 4. Germline CDR1 SGDLS, CDR2 YYNGEE. The CDR3 covers 15 residues. The CDR3 reads CASSGRLADTDTQYF. CDR3 nucleotides: TGTGCCAGCAGCGGGAGACTAGCGGACACAGATACGCAGTATTTT.

The rearrangement uses TRBV7-9 and TRBJ1-1; D gene unclear. The CDR3 has 15 amino acids. The germline V gene has CDR1 SEHNR and CDR2 FQNEAQ (reference sequence). V was pared by 5 bases and J by 1 base, with 14 bases between. The CDR3 spells CASSLQGGRNTEAFF. The CDR3 DNA reads TGTGCCAGCAGCCTCCAAGGAGGTCGGAACACTGAAGCTTTCTTT.

This clone was seen a few times. The genes are TRBV4-1 and TRBJ1-5; the match to TRBD1 covers 7 bases. The CDR3 totals 16 residues. Germline loops: CDR1 MGHRA, CDR2 YSYEKL. V shed 2 bases, J shed 0 bases, and the junction held 4 bases outside the gene matches. As DNA, the CDR3 is TGCGCCAGCAGCCAACGGGGGACAGATAGCAATCAGCCCCAGCATTTT. It specifies CASSQRGTDSNQPQHF.

The chain has TRBV7-9 and TRBJ2-7; D is possibly TRBD2 (6 bases). The V end was cut by 6 bases, the J end by 2 bases, with 11 bases between. The germline CDR1 and CDR2 sequences are SEHNR and FQNEAQ (reference sequence). The CDR3 covers 13 residues. The CDR3 DNA reads as TGTGCCAGCAGACGGGAGTGGGCCTACGAGCAGTACTTC. Translating gives CASRREWAYEQYF.

The chain has TRBV7-9 and TRBJ1-2, with D maybe TRBD1 (6 bases). CDR3 size: 14 residues. CDR1 and CDR2 (germline): SEHNR, FQNEAQ (reference sequence). Trimming stripped 1 base from V and 0 bases from J, with 6 bases between. CDR3 bases: TGTGCCAGCAGCTTAGAGGGGGCTAACTATGGCTACACCTTC. Its translation is CASSLEGANYGYTF. The full variable domain, completed using reference TRBV7-9 and TRBJ1-2, is DTGVSQNPRHKITKRGQNVTFRCDPISEHNRLYWYRQTLGQGPEFLTYFQNEAQLEKSRLLSDRFSAERPKGSFSTLEIQRTEQGDSAMYLCASSLEGANYGYTFGSGTRLTVV.

This clone was seen only once. This chain connects TRBV2 to TRBJ2-7, with TRBD2 matching 13 bases. The V gene's germline CDR1 is SNHLY and CDR2 FYNNEI. The CDR3 runs to 15 residues. The V segment lost 5 bases and the J segment 2 bases; nucleotides outside the gene matches: 3. CDR3 sequence reads: CASSKTSGRTYEQYF. CDR3 DNA sequence: TGTGCCAGCAGTAAGACTAGCGGGAGGACCTACGAGCAGTACTTC.

This clone is a singleton in its sample. The V and J genes are TRBV9 and TRBJ2-1; a possible D gene is TRBD2 (6 bases). The germline CDR1 and CDR2 sequences are SGDLS and YYNGEE. This CDR3 contains 15 residues. Trimming took 4 bases from V and 4 from J, leaving 15 bases between them. The CDR3 coding sequence is TGTGCCAGCAGCCGGCGACTAGTGGAGTACAATGAGCAGTTCTTC. It encodes CASSRRLVEYNEQFF.

The rearrangement uses TRBV30 and TRBJ1-6; perhaps TRBD1 as D (6 bases). The CDR3 extends over 15 amino acids. The V gene's germline CDR1 is GTSNPN and CDR2 SVGIG (reference sequence). With 5 bases removed from V and 7 bases from J, the gap between germline ends came to 18 bases. CDR3 sequence (DNA): TGTGCCTGGCAACCAGGGGTAGTTTTCAATTCACCCCTCCACTTT. Translated, it gives CAWQPGVVFNSPLHF.

The V call is TRBV6-5, the J call TRBJ2-7, with D uncertain. The CDR3 consists of 11 residues. Germline CDR1 is MNHEY and CDR2 is SVGAGI. V shed 5 bases and J shed 7 bases, with 9 bases lying between them. This CDR3 is CASSRAGEQYF. CDR3 nucleotides: TGTGCCAGCAGTAGAGCTGGTGAGCAGTACTTC.

CDR3: CASSRDFNFQYEQYF. As DNA, the CDR3 is TGTGCCAGCAGTAGGGACTTTAACTTCCAATACGAGCAGTACTTC. The chain recombines TRBV3-1 (or the pseudogene TRBV3-2) with TRBJ2-7, with D perhaps matching TRBD2 (6 bases). Per germline, CDR1 LGHDT and CDR2 YNNKEL (reference sequence). The V and J ends lost 6 bases and 4 bases respectively, with 19 bases between them. The CDR3 totals 15 residues.

This clone appeared once. Here the CDR3 DNA reads TGTGCCAGCAGCCCCTCCTTACTCCCCGGGACTGAAGCTTTCTTT. Amino acids: CASSPSLLPGTEAFF. The chain links TRBV7-3 to TRBJ1-1; D unclear. The V end was cut by 5 bases, the J end by 5 bases, with 18 bases between. The CDR3 length is 15 residues. Germline V gene lookup returns CDR1 SGHTA and CDR2 FQGTGA. Supplemented by reference TRBV7-3 and TRBJ1-1, the full variable domain reads GAGVSQTPSNKVTEKGKYVELRCDPISGHTALYWYRQSLGQGPEFLIYFQGTGAADDSGLPNDRFFAVRPEGSVSTLKIQRTERGDSAVYLCASSPSLLPGTEAFFGQGTRLTVV.

This chain joins TRBV11-2 and TRBJ2-7; tentative D call: TRBD1 (5 bases). Germline values: CDR1 SGHAT, CDR2 FQNNGV. The CDR3 is 14 amino acids. V was pared by 2 bases and J by 4 bases, with 12 bases between. CDR3 bases: TGTGCCAGCAGCTTATCCAGGGAAGCTTACGAGCAGTACTTC. Translated, it gives CASSLSREAYEQYF.

Note on this clone: In the same sample, other DNA sequences code for this CDR3. The CDR3 region is CASSLAGSREQYF. The CDR3 bases are TGTGCCAGCAGCTTAGCGGGGTCGCGCGAGCAGTACTTC. J is TRBJ2-7 and V is TRBV11-2; weak D call: TRBD2 (5 bases). The CDR3 spans 13 residues. Trimming stripped 1 base from V and 6 bases from J, with 10 bases between. The germline gives CDR1 SGHAT, CDR2 FQNNGV.

The chain recombines TRBV10-3 with TRBJ2-7, with D hard to call. Trimming shortened V by 7 bases and J by 3 bases, and 19 bases separated the two germline ends. Germline assignment: CDR1 ENHRY and CDR2 SYGVKD. This CDR3 has 15 residues. The CDR3 sequence is CAITMGPISGYEQYF. The CDR3 DNA follows: TGTGCCATCACTATGGGCCCCATCTCTGGCTACGAGCAGTACTTC.

Here the CDR3 reads CASSQHISGRPYNEQFF. The CDR3, as DNA: TGCGCCAGCAGCCAACACATTAGCGGGAGGCCCTACAATGAGCAGTTCTTC. V gene TRBV4-3 combines with J gene TRBJ2-1; TRBD2 aligns across 10 bases. The CDR3 has 17 residues. The junction had 6 bases not matched to a gene; V was cut back by 2 bases and J by 2 bases. Germline V CDR1 and CDR2: LGHNA, YSLEER.

This clone was seen only once. This chain joins TRBV28 and TRBJ2-3; 10 bases are a match to TRBD1. CDR1 is MDHEN and CDR2 is SYDVKM in the germline V gene. The V and J ends lost 3 bases and 3 bases, in that order; junction bases with no gene match: 9. This CDR3 region has 17 residues. The CDR3 bases are TGTGCCAGCAGTTTTCCTTTCCCGGGACAGGGGACAGATACGCAGTATTTT. Protein product: CASSFPFPGQGTDTQYF.

CDR3 sequence (DNA): TGTGCCAGCAGCTCTGATGGTAGTAGTCAGCCCCAGCATTTT. Translation gives CASSSDGSSQPQHF. The rearrangement joins TRBV5-6 to TRBJ1-5, with D unresolved. CDR3 length: 14 residues. Germline CDR1 is SGHDT and CDR2 is YYEEEE. The V end was cut by 3 bases, the J end by 6 bases, with 13 bases between.

This chain connects TRBV5-5 to TRBJ1-4; D ambiguous. The germline CDR1 and CDR2 sequences are SGHKS and YYEKEE (reference sequence). This CDR3 contains 14 residues. V was shortened by 0 bases and J by 0 bases, with 3 bases between the two germline ends. The DNA of the CDR3 is TGTGCCAGCAGCTTGGTAACAACTAATGAAAAACTGTTTTTT. It encodes CASSLVTTNEKLFF.

The chain joins TRBV2 to TRBJ1-2; D unresolved. Trimming left V 6 bases short and J 6 bases short, with 20 bases between. Germline CDR1 is SNHLY and CDR2 is FYNNEI. The CDR3 loop spans 15 amino acids. The CDR3 protein is CASSPDLHPGNGYTF. The CDR3 DNA reads as TGTGCCAGCAGCCCCGATCTGCACCCCGGTAATGGCTACACCTTC.